This T cell receptor beta chain was captured by sequencing in a study of T cell repertoires and HLA-DP antigens. The overall study: Transduced HeLa cells presented HLA-DP to CD4+ T cells. One stimulator alloantigen differed from self by one groove amino acid; the other by ten. Overall study results and limits: Previously undetected clones averaged approximately 34% and 48% against the two alleles respectively.

For pre-culture CD4+ samples, the target was approximately 200,000 T cell genomes. Assay used: immunoSEQ multiplex PCR; TCRdb lists only in-frame clones, some missing. The sample has 65,000 to 95,000 clones; roughly 75% are singletons. For this clone: Its specificity is unknown.

The CDR3 has 14 residues. Germline values: CDR1 SGHRS, CDR2 YFSETQ. Deletions cut 0 bases from V and 6 bases from J, with 11 bases between. Sequencing was carried out using CD4+ T cells from PBMCs. The sequence was collected from a man between 60 and 75 years old in good health and CMV-seronegative. This chain connects TRBV5-1 to TRBJ2-3; D uncertain. This CDR3 is CASSLEFSSDTQYF. The CDR3 bases are TGCGCCAGCAGCTTGGAATTCTCCAGCGATACGCAGTATTTT.